This T cell receptor beta chain is from a study of PD-L1 blockade in urothelial cancer (dated by TCRdb to 2017 to 2019). With regard to the full study: Therapy was started at some point between 2014 and 2016 for all patients, and atezolizumab 1,200 mg was administered intravenously every 3 weeks. About 90% of the roughly 29 patients were males with bladder-origin urothelial cancer, and about 65% of the roughly 30 reported a prior smoking history. An ECOG performance status of 0 or 1 was recorded for the patients, and 0 to 3 prior chemotherapy regimens had been received by the patients. Blood samples were analyzed at two time points: 3 weeks after treatment start (second dose) and 6 weeks after treatment start. Blood samples gave median yields of approximately 130,000 T cells and more than 80,000 unique TCRs, along with a median clonality of approximately 0.084. An exploratory multi-omic analysis was conducted of the somatic, immune and clinical correlates of response to PD-L1 blockade with atezolizumab in urothelial cancer. Pretreatment tumor samples, along with matched peripheral blood collected serially before and after atezolizumab treatment, underwent TCR sequencing. Progression-free survival longer than 6 months counted as durable clinical benefit, and TCR features were additionally tested against both progression-free and overall survival. In the same patients, whole exome sequencing and RNA sequencing of pretreatment tumors were performed in addition to TCR sequencing. Durable clinical benefit was achieved by nine patients and was not achieved by 20 patients. Approximately 30 patients had pretreatment blood TCR-seq, about 25 had at least one posttreatment blood collection, and about 25 had tumor TCR-seq. Study-level results and caveats: Improved progression-free and overall survival was found to be associated with pretreatment peripheral blood TCR clonality below the median. Because the sample size was small (n ≈ 27) and many exploratory analyses were performed, the results are intended to be hypothesis-generating. Greater expansion of tumor-associated TCR clones in peripheral blood 3 weeks after the start of treatment was observed in patients with durable benefit (n of about 20, p = 0.022).

Comments on this clone: This clone's antigen is unknown. Base qualities are not recorded, but no much larger clone differs from it by a single base.

The germline V gene specifies SGHTA as CDR1 and FQGNSA as CDR2. Counted from cysteine to phenylalanine, this CDR3 has 17 amino acids. Only CDR3 DNA remains: 51 bases, in frame from the first base. V is cut back by 1 base and J by 4 bases, with 9 bases in the junction unmatched. Synthetic TCR analog templates were spiked into each PCR to estimate absolute template abundance from read counts. TCRbeta CDR3 regions were amplified from genomic DNA with bias-controlled V and J gene primers using the immunoSEQ assay. Sequencing of rearranged TCRbeta segments was performed at approximately 20X coverage. Per the authors' processing: Sequencing errors were corrected by clustering and CDR3s were annotated against IMGT to assign V, D and J genes. Downstream analyses used only productive TCRbeta rearrangements, leaving out any out-of-frame or stop-codon sequences. To compute clonality, Shannon entropy was normalized by the log of the number of unique productive sequences and then subtracted from one. Clones differing between time points or between blood and tumor were identified by Fisher's exact test with Benjamini-Hochberg correction at adjusted p below 0.01. TCRdb took over this immuneACCESS table, retaining in-frame rearrangements with V and J assigned. Such tables are incomplete; in checked studies, under half of the missing clones stem from an unresolved V gene, and the remainder is unexplained. The DNA gave D and trimming, while V, J and clone size come from that table. This sample is represented by 84,000 or so clones; about 83% of them were singletons. The ten largest clones capture over 13% of the sample.

Explained via the paper, the time point label denotes: pretreatment peripheral blood. The cohort included some 30 patients with locally advanced or metastatic urothelial carcinoma who were treated at Memorial Sloan Kettering on a trial protocol. Peripheral blood mononuclear cells were collected pretreatment and during treatment, with between 1 and 8 total time points obtained per patient. The Qiagen DNeasy Blood extraction kit was used to purify genomic DNA from total PBMCs and tumor samples. Collected pretreatment and during treatment, PBMCs were isolated and stored as previously described. This receptor was identified in a man aged 55 to 69 with urothelial cancer. Here the sequenced sample was PBMCs, taken around atezolizumab (anti-PD-L1) treatment. The chain couples TRBV7-2 to TRBJ2-3; 9 bases in the junction line up with TRBD2. Here is the DNA: TGTGCCAGCAGCTTAGTAGGGACTAGCAGGCGCGCAGATACGCAGTATTTT. Its protein is CASSLVGTSRRADTQYF.